Reported below is one T cell receptor beta chain. The sample comes from a study of response to subunit inactivated influenza vaccine. TCRdb processed the RT-PCR reads anew with MiXCR; each CDR3 protein has one entry. The top ten hold around 2.8% of the sample, which has approximately 500,000 distinct CDR3 sequences, approximately 22% seen once. V lost 4 bases to trimming and J lost 0 bases, with 10 bases between them. Per germline, CDR1 MDHEN and CDR2 SYDVKM. The CDR3 spans 14 residues. A further study also used this sample, focusing on T cells expressing NK-cell markers. According to that study: For TCR beta, cDNA was produced by 5'RACE template switching with UMIs. The study sequenced eight donors, seven HCMV-seropositive and one seronegative. Sorting was limited to alpha-beta TCR-expressing T cells with an anti-gamma-delta TCR antibody in several experiments. In a group of 5 or 6 donors, dominant NKG2C+ clonotypes represented 1.0-7.0% of CD8+ T cells. Several of the donors also had these clonotypes leading their CD3+CD56-NKG2C+ fraction.

The chain is built from TRBV28 and TRBJ2-7; D remains unclear. The input for sequencing was CD4+ T cells sorted from PBMCs, taken 11 to 12 days after vaccination. This clonotype was sampled from a man in his forties or fifties who received an inactivated influenza vaccine. CDR3 loop: CASSSGSFSYEQYF. The CDR3 bases are TGTGCCAGCAGTTCGGGCAGTTTCTCCTACGAGCAGTACTTC. The whole variable domain, remainder taken from reference TRBV28 and TRBJ2-7, is DVKVTQSSRYLVKRTGEKVFLECVQDMDHENMFWYRQDPGLGLRLIYFSYDVKMKEKGDIPEGYSVSREKKERFSLILESASTNQTSMYLCASSSGSFSYEQYFGPGTRLTVT.